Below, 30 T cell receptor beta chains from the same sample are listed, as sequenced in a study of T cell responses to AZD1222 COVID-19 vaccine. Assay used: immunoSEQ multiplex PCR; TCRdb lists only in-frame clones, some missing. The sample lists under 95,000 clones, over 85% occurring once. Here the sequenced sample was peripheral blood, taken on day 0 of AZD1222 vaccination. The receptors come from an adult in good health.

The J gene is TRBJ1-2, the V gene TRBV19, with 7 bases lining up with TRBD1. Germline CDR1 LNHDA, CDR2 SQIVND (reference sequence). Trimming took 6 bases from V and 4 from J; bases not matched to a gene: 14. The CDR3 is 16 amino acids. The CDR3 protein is CASSKTRGGQGYGYTF. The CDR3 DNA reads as TGTGCCAGTAGCAAAACGAGAGGGGGCCAGGGCTATGGCTACACCTTC. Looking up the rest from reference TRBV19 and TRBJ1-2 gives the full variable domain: DGGITQSPKYLFRKEGQNVTLSCEQNLNHDAMYWYRQDPGQGLRLIYYSQIVNDFQKGDIAEGYSVSREKKESFPLTVTSAQKNPTAFYLCASSKTRGGQGYGYTFGSGTRLTVV.

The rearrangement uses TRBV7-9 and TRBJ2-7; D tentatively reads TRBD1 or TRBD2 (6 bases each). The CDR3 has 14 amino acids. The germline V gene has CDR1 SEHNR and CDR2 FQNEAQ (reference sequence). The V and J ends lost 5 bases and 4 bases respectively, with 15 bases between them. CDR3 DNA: TGTGCCAGCAGCCCAGGGCAGGGGAGGTACGAGCAGTACTTC. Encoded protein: CASSPGQGRYEQYF.

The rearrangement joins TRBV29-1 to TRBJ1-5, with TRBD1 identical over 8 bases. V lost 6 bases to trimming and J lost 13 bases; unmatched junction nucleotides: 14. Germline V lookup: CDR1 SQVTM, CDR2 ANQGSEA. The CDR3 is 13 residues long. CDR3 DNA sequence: TGCAGCGTGGCTGACAGGGGAGGAACACCTCAGCATTTT. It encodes CSVADRGGTPQHF.

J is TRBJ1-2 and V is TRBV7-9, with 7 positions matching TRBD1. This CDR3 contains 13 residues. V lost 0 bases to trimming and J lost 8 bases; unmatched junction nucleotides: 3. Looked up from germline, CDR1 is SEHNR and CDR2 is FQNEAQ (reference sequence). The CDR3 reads CASSLAPGGGYTF. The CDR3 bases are TGTGCCAGCAGCTTAGCCCCAGGGGGGGGCTACACCTTC. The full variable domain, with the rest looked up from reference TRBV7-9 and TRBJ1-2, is DTGVSQNPRHKITKRGQNVTFRCDPISEHNRLYWYRQTLGQGPEFLTYFQNEAQLEKSRLLSDRFSAERPKGSFSTLEIQRTEQGDSAMYLCASSLAPGGGYTFGSGTRLTVV.

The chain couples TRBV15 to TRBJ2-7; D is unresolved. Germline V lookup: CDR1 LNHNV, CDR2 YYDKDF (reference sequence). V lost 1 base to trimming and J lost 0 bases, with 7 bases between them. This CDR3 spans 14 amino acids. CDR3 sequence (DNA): TGTGCCACCAGCAGAGGTCCAGCCTCCTACGAGCAGTACTTC. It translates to CATSRGPASYEQYF.

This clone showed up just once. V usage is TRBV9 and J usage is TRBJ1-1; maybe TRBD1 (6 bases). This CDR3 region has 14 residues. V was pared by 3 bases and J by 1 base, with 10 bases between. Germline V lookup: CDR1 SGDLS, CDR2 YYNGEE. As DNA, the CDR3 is TGTGCCAGCAGCGCAGGGGTATGGAACACTGAAGCTTTCTTT. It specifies CASSAGVWNTEAFF. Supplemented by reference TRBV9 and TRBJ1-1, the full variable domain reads DSGVTQTPKHLITATGQRVTLRCSPRSGDLSVYWYQQSLDQGLQFLIQYYNGEERAKGNILERFSAQQFPDLHSELNLSSLELGDSALYFCASSAGVWNTEAFFGQGTRLTVV.

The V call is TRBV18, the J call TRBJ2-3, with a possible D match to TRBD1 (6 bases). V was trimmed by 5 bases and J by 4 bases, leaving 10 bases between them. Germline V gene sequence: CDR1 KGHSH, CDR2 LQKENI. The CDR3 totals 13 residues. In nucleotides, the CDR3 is TGTGCCAGCTCAACAGGGCTCGCAGATACGCAGTATTTT. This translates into CASSTGLADTQYF.

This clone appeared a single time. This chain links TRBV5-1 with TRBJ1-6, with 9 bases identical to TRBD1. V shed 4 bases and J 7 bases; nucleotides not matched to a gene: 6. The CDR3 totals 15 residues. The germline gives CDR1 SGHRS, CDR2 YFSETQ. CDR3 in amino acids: CASSATGGGNSPLHF. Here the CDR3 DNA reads TGCGCCAGCAGCGCCACAGGGGGCGGAAATTCACCCCTCCACTTT. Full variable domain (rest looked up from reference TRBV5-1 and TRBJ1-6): KAGVTQTPRYLIKTRGQQVTLSCSPISGHRSVSWYQQTPGQGLQFLFEYFSETQRNKGNFPGRFSGRQFSNSRSEMNVSTLELGDSALYLCASSATGGGNSPLHFGNGTRLTVT.

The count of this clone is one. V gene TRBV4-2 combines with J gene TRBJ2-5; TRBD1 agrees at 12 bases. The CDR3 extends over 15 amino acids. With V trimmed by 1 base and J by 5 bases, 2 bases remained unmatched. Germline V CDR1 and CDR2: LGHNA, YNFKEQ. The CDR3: CASSQGDRGRETQYF. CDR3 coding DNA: TGTGCCAGCAGCCAAGGGGACAGGGGGCGTGAGACCCAGTACTTC.

The DNA of the CDR3 is TGTGCCAGCAGCCTGGGACAGGGGGCCCACGAGCAGTACTTC. Translated: CASSLGQGAHEQYF. The chain employs TRBV11-2 and TRBJ2-7; 12 bases agree with TRBD1. The germline gives CDR1 SGHAT, CDR2 FQNNGV. The CDR3 is 14 amino acids. Losses at the gene ends were 5 bases for V and 5 bases for J; bases not matched to a gene: 4.

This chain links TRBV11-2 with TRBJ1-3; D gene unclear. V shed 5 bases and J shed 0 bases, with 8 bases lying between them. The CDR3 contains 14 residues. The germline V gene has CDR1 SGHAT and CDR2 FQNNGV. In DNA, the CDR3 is TGTGCCAGCAGCGATCATCACTCTGGAAACACCATATATTTT. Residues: CASSDHHSGNTIYF.

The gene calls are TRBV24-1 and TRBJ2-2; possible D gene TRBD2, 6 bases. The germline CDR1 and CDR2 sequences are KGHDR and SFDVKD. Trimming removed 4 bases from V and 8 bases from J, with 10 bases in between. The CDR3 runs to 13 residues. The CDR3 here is CATSEEGFGELFF. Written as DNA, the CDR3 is TGTGCCACCAGTGAGGAGGGATTTGGGGAGCTGTTTTTT.

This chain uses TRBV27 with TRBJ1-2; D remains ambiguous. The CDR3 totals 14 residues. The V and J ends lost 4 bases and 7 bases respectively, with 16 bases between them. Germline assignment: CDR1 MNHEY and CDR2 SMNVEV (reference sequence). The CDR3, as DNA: TGTGCCAGCAGTTCCCAGGTGGGTCCGGTTGGCTACACCTTC. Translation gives CASSSQVGPVGYTF.

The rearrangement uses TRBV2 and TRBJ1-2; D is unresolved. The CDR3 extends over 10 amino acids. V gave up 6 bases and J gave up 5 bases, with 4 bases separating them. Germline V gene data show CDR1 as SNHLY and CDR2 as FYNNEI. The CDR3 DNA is TGTGCCAGCAGGGATTATGGCTACACCTTC. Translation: CASRDYGYTF. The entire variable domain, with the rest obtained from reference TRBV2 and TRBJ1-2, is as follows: EPEVTQTPSHQVTQMGQEVILRCVPISNHLYFYWYRQILGQKVEFLVSFYNNEISEKSEIFDDQFSVERPDGSNFTLKIRSTKLEDSAMYFCASRDYGYTFGSGTRLTVV.

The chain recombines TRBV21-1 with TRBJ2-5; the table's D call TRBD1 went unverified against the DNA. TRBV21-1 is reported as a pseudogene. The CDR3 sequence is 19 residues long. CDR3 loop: CASSKGGDRGLRIQETQYF. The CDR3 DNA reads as TGTGCCAGCAGCAAAGGTGGGGACAGGGGTTTACGTATTCAGGAGACCCAGTACTTC.

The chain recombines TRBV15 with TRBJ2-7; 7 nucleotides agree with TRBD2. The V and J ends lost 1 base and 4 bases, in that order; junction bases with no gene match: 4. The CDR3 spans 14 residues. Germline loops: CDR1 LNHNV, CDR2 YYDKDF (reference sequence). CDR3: CATSRVGSGYEQYF. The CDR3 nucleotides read TGTGCCACCAGCAGAGTGGGTAGCGGGTACGAGCAGTACTTC.

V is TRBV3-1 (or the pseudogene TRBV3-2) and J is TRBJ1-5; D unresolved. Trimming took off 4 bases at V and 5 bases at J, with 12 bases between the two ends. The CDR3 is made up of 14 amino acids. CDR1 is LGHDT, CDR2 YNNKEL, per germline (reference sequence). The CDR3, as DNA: TGTGCCAGCAGCCCACGGGGTCGAGATCAGCCCCAGCATTTT. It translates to CASSPRGRDQPQHF.

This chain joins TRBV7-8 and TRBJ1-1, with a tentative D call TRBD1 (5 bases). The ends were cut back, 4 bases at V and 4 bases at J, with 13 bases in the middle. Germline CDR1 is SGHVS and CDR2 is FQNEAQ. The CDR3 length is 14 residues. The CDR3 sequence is CASSWTTGGTEAFF. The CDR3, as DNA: TGTGCCAGCAGCTGGACAACCGGGGGCACTGAAGCTTTCTTT.

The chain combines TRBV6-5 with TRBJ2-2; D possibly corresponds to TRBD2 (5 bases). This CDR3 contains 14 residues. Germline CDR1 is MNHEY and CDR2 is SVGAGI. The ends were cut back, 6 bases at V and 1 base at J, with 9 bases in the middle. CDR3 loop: CASSRTGNTGELFF. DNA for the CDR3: TGTGCCAGCAGCAGGACTGGGAACACCGGGGAGCTGTTTTTT.

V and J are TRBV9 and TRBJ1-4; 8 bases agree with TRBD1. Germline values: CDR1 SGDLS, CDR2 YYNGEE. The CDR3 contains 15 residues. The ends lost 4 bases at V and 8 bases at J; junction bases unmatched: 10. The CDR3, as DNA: TGTGCCAGCAGCCAGGGGGGACAGGTCAACGAAAAACTGTTTTTT. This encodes CASSQGGQVNEKLFF.

For the CDR3, the DNA is TGTGCCAGCTCCCCCCCGAAGGGACAGGGCCGGGACGAGCAGTACTTC. As protein: CASSPPKGQGRDEQYF. The chain couples TRBV18 to TRBJ2-7; 9 bases map to TRBD1. Germline CDR1 KGHSH, CDR2 LQKENI. This CDR3 contains 16 residues. Trimming cost V 6 bases and J 5 bases; bases outside gene matches: 14.

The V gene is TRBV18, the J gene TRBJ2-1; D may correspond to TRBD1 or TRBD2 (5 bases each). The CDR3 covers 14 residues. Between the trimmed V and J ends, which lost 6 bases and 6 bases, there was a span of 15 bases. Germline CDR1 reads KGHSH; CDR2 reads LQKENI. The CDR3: CASSPAGTGNEQFF. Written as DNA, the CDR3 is TGTGCCAGCTCCCCGGCAGGGACCGGCAATGAGCAGTTCTTC. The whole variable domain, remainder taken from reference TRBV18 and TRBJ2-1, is NAGVMQNPRHLVRRRGQEARLRCSPMKGHSHVYWYRQLPEEGLKFMVYLQKENIIDESGMPKERFSAEFPKEGPSILRIQQVVRGDSAAYFCASSPAGTGNEQFFGPGTRLTVL.

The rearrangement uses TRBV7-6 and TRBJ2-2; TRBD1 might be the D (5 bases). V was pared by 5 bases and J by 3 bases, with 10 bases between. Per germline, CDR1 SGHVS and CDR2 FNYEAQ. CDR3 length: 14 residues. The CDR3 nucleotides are TGTGCCAGCAGCCCTGACAGACACACCGGGGAGCTGTTTTTT. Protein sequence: CASSPDRHTGELFF.

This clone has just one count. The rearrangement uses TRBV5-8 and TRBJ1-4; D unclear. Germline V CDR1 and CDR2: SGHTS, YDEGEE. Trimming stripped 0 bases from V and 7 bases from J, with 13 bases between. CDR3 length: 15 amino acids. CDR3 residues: CASSLDLPRGEKLFF. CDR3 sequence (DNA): TGTGCCAGCAGCTTGGATCTCCCACGGGGTGAAAAACTGTTTTTT.

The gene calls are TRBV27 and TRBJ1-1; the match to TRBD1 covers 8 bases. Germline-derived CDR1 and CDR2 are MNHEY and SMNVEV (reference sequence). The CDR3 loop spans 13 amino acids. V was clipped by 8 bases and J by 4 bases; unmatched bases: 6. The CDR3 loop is CASQGALITEAFF. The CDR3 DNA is TGTGCCAGCCAGGGGGCGCTTATCACTGAAGCTTTCTTT.

The CDR3 region has the DNA TGTGCCAGCAGCCCTGGGAAGGGAGTGTCTGGAGAGACCCAGTACTTC. Amino acid sequence: CASSPGKGVSGETQYF. The rearrangement uses TRBV11-3 and TRBJ2-5; D possibly corresponds to TRBD2 (5 bases). The V end lost 5 bases, the J end lost 4 bases, and 20 bases lay between the germline ends. The CDR3 extends over 16 amino acids. Germline lookup yields CDR1 SGHNT and CDR2 YENEEA.

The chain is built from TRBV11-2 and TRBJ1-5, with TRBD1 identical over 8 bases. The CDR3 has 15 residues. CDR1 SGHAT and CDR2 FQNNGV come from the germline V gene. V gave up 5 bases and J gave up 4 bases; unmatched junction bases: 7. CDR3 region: CASSQTTGGNQPQHF. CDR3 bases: TGTGCCAGCAGCCAGACTACAGGGGGGAATCAGCCCCAGCATTTT.

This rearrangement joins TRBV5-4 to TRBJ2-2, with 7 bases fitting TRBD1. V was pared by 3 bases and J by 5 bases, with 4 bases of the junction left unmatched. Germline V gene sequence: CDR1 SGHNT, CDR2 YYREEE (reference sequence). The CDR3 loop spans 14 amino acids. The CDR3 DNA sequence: TGTGCCAGCAGCTCCGGGACAGTTACCGGGGAGCTGTTTTTT. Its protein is CASSSGTVTGELFF.

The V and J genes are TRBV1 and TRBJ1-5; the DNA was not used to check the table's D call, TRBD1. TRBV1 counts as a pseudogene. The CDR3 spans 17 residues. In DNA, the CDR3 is TGCACCAGCCAAAAACTAGGGGGTTTAGATAGCAATCAGCCCCAGCATTTT. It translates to CTSQKLGGLDSNQPQHF.

CDR3 region: CASRLLQGRQHEQFF. The DNA for the CDR3 is TGTGCCAGCAGACTACTCCAGGGGCGGCAGCATGAGCAGTTCTTC. This chain links TRBV6-5 with TRBJ2-1; D may be TRBD1 (6 bases). Trimming cost V 6 bases and J 8 bases, with 20 bases left between them. In germline, CDR1 is MNHEY, CDR2 SVGAGI. The CDR3 length is 15 residues.